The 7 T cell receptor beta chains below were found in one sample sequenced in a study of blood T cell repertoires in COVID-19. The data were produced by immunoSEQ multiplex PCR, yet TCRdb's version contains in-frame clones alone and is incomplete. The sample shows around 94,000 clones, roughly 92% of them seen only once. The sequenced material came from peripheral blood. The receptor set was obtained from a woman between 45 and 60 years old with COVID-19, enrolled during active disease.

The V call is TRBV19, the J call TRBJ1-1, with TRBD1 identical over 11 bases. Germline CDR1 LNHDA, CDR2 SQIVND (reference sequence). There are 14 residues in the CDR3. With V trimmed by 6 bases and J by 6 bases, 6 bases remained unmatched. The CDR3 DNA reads TGTGCCAGTAGACCACCGGGACAGGGGGCTGAAGCTTTCTTT. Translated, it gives CASRPPGQGAEAFF. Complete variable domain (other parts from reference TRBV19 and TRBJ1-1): DGGITQSPKYLFRKEGQNVTLSCEQNLNHDAMYWYRQDPGQGLRLIYYSQIVNDFQKGDIAEGYSVSREKKESFPLTVTSAQKNPTAFYLCASRPPGQGAEAFFGQGTRLTVV.

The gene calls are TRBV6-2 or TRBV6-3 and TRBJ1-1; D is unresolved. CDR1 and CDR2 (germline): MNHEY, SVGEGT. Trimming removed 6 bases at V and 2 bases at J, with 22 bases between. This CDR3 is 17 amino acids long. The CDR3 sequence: CASSRLPKTGPNTEAFF. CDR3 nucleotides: TGTGCCAGCAGCCGACTACCAAAGACGGGCCCTAACACTGAAGCTTTCTTT.

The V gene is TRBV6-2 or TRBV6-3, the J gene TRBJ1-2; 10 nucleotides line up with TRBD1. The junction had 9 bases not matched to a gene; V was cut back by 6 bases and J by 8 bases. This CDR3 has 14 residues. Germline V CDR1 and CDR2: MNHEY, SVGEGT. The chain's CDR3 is CASSLIGQGGGYTF. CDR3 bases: TGTGCCAGCAGCTTAATCGGACAGGGGGGCGGCTACACCTTC.

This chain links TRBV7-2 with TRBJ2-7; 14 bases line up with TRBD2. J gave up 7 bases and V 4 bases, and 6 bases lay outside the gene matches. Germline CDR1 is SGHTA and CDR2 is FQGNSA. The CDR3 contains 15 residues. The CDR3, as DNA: TGTGCCAGCAGCTCGGGACTAGCGGGGGCTACGGAGCAGTACTTC. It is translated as CASSSGLAGATEQYF.

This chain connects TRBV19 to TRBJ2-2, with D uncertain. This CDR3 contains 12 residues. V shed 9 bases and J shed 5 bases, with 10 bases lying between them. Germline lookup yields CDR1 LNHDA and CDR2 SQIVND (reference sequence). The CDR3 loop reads CASLRVTGELFF. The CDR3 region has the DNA TGTGCCAGCCTCCGGGTAACCGGGGAGCTGTTTTTT.

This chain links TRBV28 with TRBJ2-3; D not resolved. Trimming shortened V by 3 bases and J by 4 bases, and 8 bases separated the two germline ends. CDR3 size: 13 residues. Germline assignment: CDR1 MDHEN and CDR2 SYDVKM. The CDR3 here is CASSFGLADTQYF. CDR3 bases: TGTGCCAGCAGTTTTGGCTTGGCAGATACGCAGTATTTT.

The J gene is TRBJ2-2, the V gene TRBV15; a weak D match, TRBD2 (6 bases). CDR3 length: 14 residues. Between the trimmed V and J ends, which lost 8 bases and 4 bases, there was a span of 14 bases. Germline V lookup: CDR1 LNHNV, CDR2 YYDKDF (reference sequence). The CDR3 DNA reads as TGTGCCACCGTTAGGAGGGGATCCACCGGGGAGCTGTTTTTT. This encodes CATVRRGSTGELFF.